This T cell receptor (beta chain) was identified in a study of blood T cells in healthy people across ages. Background on the study: The capture of about one barcoded beta molecule per two T cells was achieved by template switching. Study-level results: Naive CD4+ cells and diversity were both higher in long-lived donors than in aged donors. Measured against age, TCR beta diversity per million T cells decreased in a roughly linear manner.

Germline V gene lookup returns CDR1 MNHEY and CDR2 SMNVEV (reference sequence). The CDR3 consists of 13 residues. V shed 3 bases and J shed 6 bases, with 11 bases lying between them. This clonotype was observed a handful of times. The target antigen is unknown. The authors ran a second PCR of about 7 to 12 cycles using a sample-barcoded 5' primer and a J-beta primer mix. TCRdb re-called the 5' RACE reads with MiXCR, one entry per CDR3 protein. Here the sample spans about 1.5 million distinct CDR3 sequences, about 43% being singletons. This receptor was identified in a woman younger than 35 in good health. Sequencing was carried out using blood. This chain links TRBV27 with TRBJ1-2; TRBD1 might be the D (5 bases). The CDR3 region is CASSFRDWNGYTF. CDR3 nucleotide sequence: TGTGCCAGCAGTTTCAGGGATTGGAATGGCTACACCTTC.